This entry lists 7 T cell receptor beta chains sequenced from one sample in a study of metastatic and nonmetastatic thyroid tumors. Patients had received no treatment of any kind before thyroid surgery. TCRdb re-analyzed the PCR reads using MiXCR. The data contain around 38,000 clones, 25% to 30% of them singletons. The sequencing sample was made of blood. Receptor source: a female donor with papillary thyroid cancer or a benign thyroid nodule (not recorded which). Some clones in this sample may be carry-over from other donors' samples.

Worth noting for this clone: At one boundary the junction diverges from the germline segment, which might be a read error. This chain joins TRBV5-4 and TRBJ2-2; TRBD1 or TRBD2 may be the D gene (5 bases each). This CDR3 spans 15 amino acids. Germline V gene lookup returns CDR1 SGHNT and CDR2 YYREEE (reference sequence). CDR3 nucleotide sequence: TGTGCCAGCAGTCCGCTGGGACGAATCACCTGGGAGCTGTTTTTT. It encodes CASSPLGRITWELFF.

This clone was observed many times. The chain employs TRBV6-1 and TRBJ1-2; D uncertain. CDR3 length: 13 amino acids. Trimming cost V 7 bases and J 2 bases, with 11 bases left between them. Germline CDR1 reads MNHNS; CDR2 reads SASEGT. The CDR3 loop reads CASKASLNYGYTF. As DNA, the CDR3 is TGTGCCAGCAAAGCCAGCCTGAACTATGGCTACACCTTC.

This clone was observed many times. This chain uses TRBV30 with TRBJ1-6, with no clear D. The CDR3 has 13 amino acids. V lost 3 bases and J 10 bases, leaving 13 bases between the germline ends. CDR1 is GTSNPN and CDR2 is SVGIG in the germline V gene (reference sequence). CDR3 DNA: TGTGCCTGGAGGGCGAAGTTTAAATCACCCCTCCACTTT. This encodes CAWRAKFKSPLHF.

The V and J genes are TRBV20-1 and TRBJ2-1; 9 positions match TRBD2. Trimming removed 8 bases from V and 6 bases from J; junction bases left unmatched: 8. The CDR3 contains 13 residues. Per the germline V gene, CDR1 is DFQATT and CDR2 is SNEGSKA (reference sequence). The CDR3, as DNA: TGCAGTACCTTAGCGGGGGCTCTCAATGAGCAGTTCTTC. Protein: CSTLAGALNEQFF.

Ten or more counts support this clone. The chain's CDR3 is CATSRSSQDGGAFF. The CDR3 DNA follows: TGTGCCACCAGCAGATCGTCCCAGGATGGGGGAGCTTTCTTT. The rearrangement uses TRBV15 and TRBJ1-1; the D gene is possibly TRBD1 (5 bases). CDR1 is LNHNV, CDR2 YYDKDF, per germline (reference sequence). Trimming shortened V by 2 bases and J by 10 bases, and 17 bases separated the two germline ends. This CDR3 is built from 14 residues.

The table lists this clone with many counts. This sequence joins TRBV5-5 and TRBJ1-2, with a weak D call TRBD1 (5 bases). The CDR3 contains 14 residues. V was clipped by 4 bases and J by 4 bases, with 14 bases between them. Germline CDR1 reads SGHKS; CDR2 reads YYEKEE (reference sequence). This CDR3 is CASSPRDVGYGYTF. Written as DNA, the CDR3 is TGTGCCAGCAGCCCTAGGGACGTCGGCTATGGCTACACCTTC.

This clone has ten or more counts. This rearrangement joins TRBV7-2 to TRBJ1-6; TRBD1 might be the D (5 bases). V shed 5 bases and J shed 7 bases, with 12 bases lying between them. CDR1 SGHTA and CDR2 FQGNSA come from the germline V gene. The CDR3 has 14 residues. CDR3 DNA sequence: TGTGCCAGCAGCCCACAAAGGGGCAATTCACCCCTCCACTTT. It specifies CASSPQRGNSPLHF.